The 12 T cell receptor beta chains in this list originate from one sample, sequenced in a study of T cells in localized non-small cell lung cancer. TCRdb's table, derived via immunoSEQ multiplex PCR, lists solely in-frame clones and lacks some. Of some 140,000 clones detected, about 90% appear once; the ten largest clones hold 1.7%. The starting material was peripheral blood, obtained before any cancer treatment. These receptors were collected from an older female donor with stage I lung adenocarcinoma.

The gene calls are TRBV7-3 and TRBJ1-1, with D tentatively TRBD1 (5 bases). CDR3 size: 13 residues. Trimming shortened V by 5 bases and J by 1 base, and 8 bases separated the two germline ends. The germline CDR1 and CDR2 sequences are SGHTA and FQGTGA. The chain's CDR3 is CASSPRANTEAFF. CDR3 nucleotides: TGTGCCAGCAGCCCCAGGGCGAACACTGAAGCTTTCTTT.

The chain has TRBV7-3 and TRBJ2-2; TRBD2 matches at 11 bases. With V trimmed by 4 bases and J by 5 bases, 6 bases remained unmatched. This CDR3 contains 16 residues. Per the germline V gene, CDR1 is SGHTA and CDR2 is FQGTGA. CDR3: CASSSPGTSGTGELFF. Written as DNA, the CDR3 is TGTGCCAGCAGCTCGCCCGGGACTAGCGGTACCGGGGAGCTGTTTTTT.

V usage is TRBV4-2 and J usage is TRBJ1-3; D not certain. The V gene lost 3 bases and the J gene lost 0 bases, with 6 bases spanning the gap. CDR3 length: 14 residues. Germline CDR1 and CDR2: LGHNA and YNFKEQ. The CDR3: CASSQEGSGNTIYF. DNA for the CDR3: TGTGCCAGCAGCCAGGAGGGCTCTGGAAACACCATATATTTT.

J is TRBJ1-5 and V is TRBV5-6, with D possibly being TRBD1 (5 bases). The CDR3 extends over 15 amino acids. CDR1 and CDR2 from the germline V gene are SGHDT and YYEEEE. V was pared by 2 bases and J by 1 base, with 10 bases between. The CDR3 nucleotides read TGTGCCAGCAGCTTAAGAGGGGCGAGCAATCAGCCCCAGCATTTT. Protein: CASSLRGASNQPQHF.

The chain employs TRBV11-2 and TRBJ2-7; TRBD2 might be the D (5 bases). Deletions cut 5 bases from V and 3 bases from J, with 23 bases between. CDR3 length: 17 amino acids. The germline V gene has CDR1 SGHAT and CDR2 FQNNGV. The CDR3 loop reads CASSTVAPSGGGYEQYF. In nucleotides, the CDR3 is TGTGCCAGCAGCACCGTCGCTCCAAGCGGAGGTGGCTACGAGCAGTACTTC.

This clone came up a few times. The rearrangement uses TRBV10-2 and TRBJ2-1; the D gene could be TRBD1 or TRBD2 (6 bases each). CDR3 length: 14 amino acids. V lost 6 bases to trimming and J lost 3 bases, with 12 bases between them. Per the germline V gene, CDR1 is WSHSY and CDR2 is SAAADI. The CDR3 nucleotides read TGCGCCAGCAGGCGGAGGGGGAGCTACAATGAGCAGTTCTTC. It codes for CASRRRGSYNEQFF.

The V and J genes are TRBV9 and TRBJ2-1; 7 nucleotides agree with TRBD1. The CDR3 has 13 residues. After removal of 2 bases from V and 7 bases from J, the junction contained 3 bases not matched to a gene. The germline gives CDR1 SGDLS, CDR2 YYNGEE. The CDR3, as DNA: TGTGCCAGCAGCGTCGGGACAGTTAATGAGCAGTTCTTC. Protein sequence: CASSVGTVNEQFF. The entire variable domain, with the rest obtained from reference TRBV9 and TRBJ2-1, is as follows: DSGVTQTPKHLITATGQRVTLRCSPRSGDLSVYWYQQSLDQGLQFLIQYYNGEERAKGNILERFSAQQFPDLHSELNLSSLELGDSALYFCASSVGTVNEQFFGPGTRLTVL.

As to this clone: One end of the junction does not line up with germline, which may come from a read error. The chain employs TRBV7-7 and TRBJ2-7, with D perhaps matching TRBD1 (6 bases). The CDR3 extends over 15 amino acids. Per germline, CDR1 SSHAT and CDR2 FNYEAQ (reference sequence). As DNA, the CDR3 is TGTGCTAGCAGCTTAGGTCAGGGGATCGGGTACGAGCAGTACTTC. Its protein product is CASSLGQGIGYEQYF. Looking up the rest from reference TRBV7-7 and TRBJ2-7 gives the full variable domain: GAGVSQSPRYKVTKRGQDVTLRCDPISSHATLYWYQQALGQGPEFLTYFNYEAQPDKSGLPSDRFSAERPEGSISTLTIQRTEQRDSAMYRCASSLGQGIGYEQYFGPGTRLTVT.

DNA for the CDR3: TGTGCCAGCAGCGTCCAGGAGTCGGGACACCCCCCCTACGAGCAGTACTTC. This translates into CASSVQESGHPPYEQYF. The chain employs TRBV9 and TRBJ2-7; D is possibly TRBD1 (6 bases). Germline V gene sequence: CDR1 SGDLS, CDR2 YYNGEE. V lost 2 bases, J lost 2 bases, and 20 bases lay in between. The CDR3 is made up of 17 amino acids.

In the case of this clone: Compared with germline, one end of the junction differs, possibly owing to a read error. The CDR3: CASSLGGGQETQYF. CDR3 sequence (DNA): TGTGCTAGCAGCTTAGGTGGGGGCCAAGAGACCCAGTACTTC. The chain combines TRBV7-7 with TRBJ2-5; either TRBD1 or TRBD2 may supply D (5 bases each). The CDR3 extends over 14 amino acids. Looked up from germline, CDR1 is SSHAT and CDR2 is FNYEAQ (reference sequence).

The chain carries TRBV5-1 and TRBJ1-3; D call uncertain. V gave up 0 bases and J gave up 0 bases, with 7 bases separating them. This CDR3 is built from 15 residues. From germline, CDR1 is SGHRS and CDR2 YFSETQ. The CDR3 DNA sequence: TGCGCCAGCAGCTTGGAGTGGACCTCTGGAAACACCATATATTTT. Its protein is CASSLEWTSGNTIYF.

V is TRBV7-6 and J is TRBJ2-3; tentative D call: TRBD2 (6 bases). The CDR3 length is 15 residues. The germline CDR1 and CDR2 sequences are SGHVS and FNYEAQ. V lost 1 base and J 0 bases, leaving 8 bases between the germline ends. This CDR3 is CASSLGSGSTDTQYF. The CDR3 DNA is TGTGCCAGCAGCTTAGGGAGCGGGAGCACAGATACGCAGTATTTT.